This T cell receptor beta chain comes out of a study of PD-1 blockade in classical Hodgkin lymphoma. Study context: With a 2-week interval, patients received intravenous nivolumab at 3 mg/kg.

V was clipped by 2 bases and J by 3 bases; unmatched bases: 7. The CDR3 consists of 16 residues. In germline, CDR1 is MNHEY, CDR2 SVGAGI. Autologous stem cell transplantation was followed by relapse in every patient, and brentuximab vedotin exposure varied. The data were produced by immunoSEQ multiplex PCR, yet TCRdb's version contains in-frame clones alone and is incomplete. Counted here are about 86,000 clones, roughly nine tenths occurring once; the ten biggest clones make up less than 25%. The sequence was collected from a human donor with classical Hodgkin lymphoma. V and J are TRBV6-5 and TRBJ2-4; 7 positions agree with TRBD1. Sequences were derived from peripheral blood mononuclear cells (PBMCs), sampled at baseline. CDR3: CASSYSRQGGKNIQYF. The CDR3 bases are TGTGCCAGCAGTTACAGCAGACAGGGTGGCAAAAACATTCAGTACTTC.